These 24 T cell receptor beta chains originate from one sample sequenced in a study of cytomegalovirus exposure and HLA in healthy donors. PCR employed 60 Vbeta and 13 Jbeta primers. The data were produced by immunoSEQ multiplex PCR, yet TCRdb's version contains in-frame clones alone and is incomplete. Counted here are about 120,000 clones, about 71% occurring once; the ten biggest clones make up roughly 3.5%. Sequencing was carried out using PBMCs. The origin of the receptors is a woman aged 50 to 65 in good health and CMV-seronegative.

In its sample, this clone was seen once. V is TRBV2 and J is TRBJ2-1; 13 nucleotides match TRBD2. CDR1 and CDR2 from the germline V gene are SNHLY and FYNNEI. The V and J ends lost 6 bases and 5 bases, in that order; junction bases with no gene match: 4. This CDR3 has 15 residues. The CDR3 loop is CASSIGTSGNNEQFF. Here the CDR3 DNA reads TGTGCCAGCAGCATAGGGACTAGCGGGAACAATGAGCAGTTCTTC.

The V and J genes are TRBV7-2 and TRBJ1-1, with 7 bases that match TRBD1. After removal of 3 bases from V and 0 bases from J, the junction contained 4 bases not matched to a gene. The CDR3 consists of 15 residues. From germline, CDR1 is SGHTA and CDR2 FQGNSA. The CDR3 nucleotides read TGTGCCAGCAGCTTGGGACAGCTTATGAACACTGAAGCTTTCTTT. Translated, it gives CASSLGQLMNTEAFF.

The table lists this clone with a count of one. The chain carries TRBV5-4 and TRBJ2-3; 12 nucleotides line up with TRBD2. CDR1 is SGHNT and CDR2 is YYREEE in the germline V gene (reference sequence). The CDR3 sequence is 15 residues long. V was clipped by 7 bases and J by 2 bases; unmatched bases: 5. The CDR3 DNA reads TGTGCCAGCTTCCTAGCGGGAGGGATCACAGATACGCAGTATTTT. Amino acids: CASFLAGGITDTQYF. The full variable domain, in which reference TRBV5-4 and TRBJ2-3 provide the parts outside the CDR3, is ETGVTQSPTHLIKTRGQQVTLRCSSQSGHNTVSWYQQALGQGPQFIFQYYREEENGRGNFPPRFSGLQFPNYSSELNVNALELDDSALYLCASFLAGGITDTQYFGPGTRLTVL.

The chain recombines TRBV27 with TRBJ2-1, with 10 bases lining up with TRBD2. With 5 bases clipped from V and 5 bases from J, the junction kept 6 bases outside the gene matches. This CDR3 comprises 15 residues. CDR1 MNHEY and CDR2 SMNVEV come from the germline V gene (reference sequence). CDR3 region: CASSPGLAFHNEQFF. CDR3 nucleotides: TGTGCCAGCAGTCCGGGACTAGCGTTTCACAATGAGCAGTTCTTC.

The chain joins TRBV5-4 to TRBJ2-7, with D perhaps matching TRBD1 (7 bases). Between the trimmed V and J ends, which lost 0 bases and 3 bases, there was a span of 19 bases. CDR3 length: 17 amino acids. Germline CDR1 is SGHNT and CDR2 is YYREEE (reference sequence). CDR3 sequence reads: CASSLGQGPKGGYEQYF. Here the CDR3 DNA reads TGTGCCAGCAGCTTGGGACAGGGACCCAAGGGGGGCTACGAGCAGTACTTC.

The rearrangement links TRBV5-8 to TRBJ1-4; TRBD1 matches at 7 bases. V trimming: 5 bases; J trimming: 1 base; junction bases outside the gene matches: 8. CDR3 length equals 16 residues. Germline V gives CDR1 SGHTS, CDR2 YDEGEE. The CDR3, as DNA: TGTGCCAGCAGACCAACAGGGGCAGGAACTAATGAAAAACTGTTTTTT. It yields the protein CASRPTGAGTNEKLFF. Full variable domain (remainder filled in from reference TRBV5-8 and TRBJ1-4): EAGVTQSPTHLIKTRGQQATLRCSPISGHTSVYWYQQALGLGLQFLLWYDEGEERNRGNFPPRFSGRQFPNYSSELNVNALELEDSALYLCASRPTGAGTNEKLFFGSGTQLSVL.

V and J are TRBV28 and TRBJ1-1, with D possibly TRBD1 on 6 matching bases. Trimming removed 3 bases from V and 8 bases from J, with 13 bases in between. Germline V lookup: CDR1 MDHEN, CDR2 SYDVKM. The CDR3 length is 13 residues. In DNA, the CDR3 is TGTGCCAGCAGTTTTGGGGGCCTAAGAGAAGCTTTCTTT. Its protein is CASSFGGLREAFF. The full variable domain, rest sourced from reference TRBV28 and TRBJ1-1, is DVKVTQSSRYLVKRTGEKVFLECVQDMDHENMFWYRQDPGLGLRLIYFSYDVKMKEKGDIPEGYSVSREKKERFSLILESASTNQTSMYLCASSFGGLREAFFGQGTRLTVV.

The gene calls are TRBV9 and TRBJ2-6; a weak D match, TRBD1 (6 bases). Trimming removed 3 bases at V and 0 bases at J, with 19 bases between. This CDR3 has 19 amino acids. Per the germline V gene, CDR1 is SGDLS and CDR2 is YYNGEE. DNA for the CDR3: TGTGCCAGCAGCGCAAAGGCGACAGGAACCTACTCTGGGGCCAACGTCCTGACTTTC. Translating it yields CASSAKATGTYSGANVLTF.

This chain uses TRBV9 with TRBJ2-3; 7 positions agree with TRBD2. Unmatched junction bases numbered 6, after V lost 2 bases and J lost 6 bases. The CDR3 runs to 14 residues. Germline CDR1 reads SGDLS; CDR2 reads YYNGEE. CDR3 sequence (DNA): TGTGCCAGCAGCGTCGAGGGAGGGCTCGATACGCAGTATTTT. This codes for CASSVEGGLDTQYF.

The chain employs TRBV2 and TRBJ2-1; D is ambiguous. Germline V gene sequence: CDR1 SNHLY, CDR2 FYNNEI. The CDR3 sequence is 12 residues long. Trimming cost V 4 bases and J 10 bases, with 11 bases left between them. CDR3 in amino acids: CASSALPAEQFF. The DNA for the CDR3 is TGTGCCAGCAGTGCCCTACCTGCCGAGCAGTTCTTC.

There are a few counts of this clone. The chain carries TRBV18 and TRBJ1-2; 9 bases are shared with TRBD1. This CDR3 comprises 14 residues. Trimming cost V 2 bases and J 4 bases; bases outside gene matches: 2. From germline, CDR1 is KGHSH and CDR2 LQKENI. DNA for the CDR3: TGTGCCAGCTCACCAGACAGGGGGACCTATGGCTACACCTTC. The encoded protein is CASSPDRGTYGYTF.

This chain uses TRBV4-1 with TRBJ2-5; D may be TRBD1 (6 bases). The J call may be incorrect, as the DNA end agrees better with TRBJ2-7. From germline, CDR1 is MGHRA and CDR2 YSYEKL. The CDR3 totals 15 residues. CDR3 DNA sequence: TGCGCCAGCAGCCAAGATTTTGGACAGAACTACGAGCAGTACTTC. Protein product: CASSQDFGQNYEQYF.

The J gene is TRBJ1-4, the V gene TRBV7-9, with 7 bases that match TRBD1. The CDR3 covers 16 residues. V was pared by 7 bases and J by 4 bases, with 12 bases of the junction left unmatched. Germline CDR1 reads SEHNR; CDR2 reads FQNEAQ (reference sequence). CDR3: CASTIQGGRDNEKLFF. DNA for the CDR3: TGTGCCAGCACCATTCAGGGGGGCAGGGATAATGAAAAACTGTTTTTT.

The CDR3 nucleotides are TGTGCCAGTAGCCGCACATCGAACACCGGGGAGCTGTTTTTT. It codes for CASSRTSNTGELFF. The chain uses TRBV19 and TRBJ2-2; D remains unclear. The germline V gene encodes CDR1 LNHDA and CDR2 SQIVND (reference sequence). V lost 6 bases, J lost 0 bases, and 8 bases lay in between. This CDR3 is built from 14 residues.

This chain connects TRBV7-9 to TRBJ2-1, with 12 bases aligning to TRBD2. The J segment lost 5 bases and the V segment lost 4 bases, leaving 6 bases of the junction unmatched. Germline CDR1 SEHNR, CDR2 FQNEAQ (reference sequence). The CDR3 contains 16 residues. The CDR3 DNA reads as TGTGCCAGCAGCTCTCCAGGACTAGCGGGAAACAATGAGCAGTTCTTC. This encodes CASSSPGLAGNNEQFF.

The gene calls are TRBV2 and TRBJ2-7; D not certain. CDR1 and CDR2 from the germline V gene are SNHLY and FYNNEI. CDR3 length: 11 amino acids. V lost 4 bases and J 5 bases, leaving 6 bases between the germline ends. The CDR3 nucleotides are TGTGCCAGCAGTGGAGGCCACGAGCAGTACTTC. Its protein is CASSGGHEQYF.

This clone was observed a handful of times. The chain combines TRBV7-9 with TRBJ2-5; the D gene is possibly TRBD2 (5 bases). Deletions cut 3 bases from V and 5 bases from J, with 10 bases between. Germline values: CDR1 SEHNR, CDR2 FQNEAQ (reference sequence). This CDR3 has 13 residues. The CDR3 sequence is CASSLRRGETQYF. DNA of the CDR3: TGTGCCAGCAGCTTGAGGAGAGGGGAGACCCAGTACTTC.

This chain joins TRBV7-3 and TRBJ1-1, with D possibly matching TRBD1 (6 bases). Trimming removed 5 bases at V and 0 bases at J, with 13 bases between. The length of the CDR3 is 15 residues. CDR1 and CDR2 from the germline V gene are SGHTA and FQGTGA. CDR3 loop: CASSLEQGMNTEAFF. As DNA, the CDR3 is TGTGCCAGCAGCCTCGAACAGGGCATGAACACTGAAGCTTTCTTT.

CDR3 nucleotides: TGTGCCAGCAGTTTAGCGGGAGTCAAAGAGACCCAGTACTTC. The encoded protein is CASSLAGVKETQYF. The chain recombines TRBV28 with TRBJ2-5, with 7 nucleotides matching TRBD2. Looked up from germline, CDR1 is MDHEN and CDR2 is SYDVKM. The CDR3 spans 14 residues. Trimming cost V 2 bases and J 3 bases; bases outside gene matches: 3.

The CDR3 DNA reads as TGTGCCAGCAGTAACGACAGGGGTTACGGCTACACCTTC. It yields the protein CASSNDRGYGYTF. The chain couples TRBV28 to TRBJ1-2, with 8 bases identical to TRBD1. This CDR3 has 13 residues. In germline, CDR1 is MDHEN, CDR2 SYDVKM. V was pared by 5 bases and J by 8 bases, with 7 bases of the junction left unmatched.

DNA for the CDR3: TGTGCCAGCAGTCCAGGTACTGTTGAGACCCAGTACTTC. Protein sequence: CASSPGTVETQYF. This chain connects TRBV6-1 to TRBJ2-5; the D is unclear. The CDR3 has 13 amino acids. Per germline, CDR1 MNHNS and CDR2 SASEGT. V was trimmed by 5 bases and J by 5 bases, leaving 12 bases between them.

The chain links TRBV6-1 to TRBJ2-1; TRBD2 aligns across 9 bases. The trim removed 1 base at V and 4 bases at J, leaving 11 bases unmatched. The germline CDR1 and CDR2 sequences are MNHNS and SASEGT. The CDR3 runs 18 residues. Here the CDR3 reads CASSEVRPFSGSYNEQFF. As DNA, the CDR3 is TGTGCCAGCAGTGAAGTTAGGCCCTTTAGCGGGAGTTACAATGAGCAGTTCTTC.

This clone has more than one count but fewer than ten. The genes are TRBV7-9 and TRBJ1-4; 8 positions agree with TRBD1. Germline CDR1 is SEHNR and CDR2 is FQNEAQ (reference sequence). Trimming cost V 9 bases and J 5 bases; bases outside gene matches: 8. This CDR3 spans 14 amino acids. The CDR3 is CASTDRQGNEKLFF. Written as DNA, the CDR3 is TGTGCCAGTACCGACCGACAGGGGAATGAAAAACTGTTTTTT. Full variable domain (remainder filled in from reference TRBV7-9 and TRBJ1-4): DTGVSQNPRHKITKRGQNVTFRCDPISEHNRLYWYRQTLGQGPEFLTYFQNEAQLEKSRLLSDRFSAERPKGSFSTLEIQRTEQGDSAMYLCASTDRQGNEKLFFGSGTQLSVL.

The V and J genes are TRBV6-6 and TRBJ2-7; 8 nucleotides match TRBD1. V lost 5 bases, J lost 4 bases, and 4 bases stayed unmatched. The CDR3 is 13 residues long. The V gene's germline CDR1 is MNHNY and CDR2 SVGAGI (reference sequence). The CDR3 sequence: CASSLGQVYEQYF. CDR3 sequence (DNA): TGTGCCAGCAGTCTGGGACAGGTGTACGAGCAGTACTTC.